This TCR beta chain is from a study of naive and memory T cell subsets. V was pared by 5 bases and J by 0 bases, with 11 bases between. The V gene's germline CDR1 is MNHEY and CDR2 SMNVEV (reference sequence). The CDR3 consists of 14 residues. Ligated cDNA underwent four rounds of PCR with nested alpha and beta constant region primers and SP2. TCRdb reanalysed the 5' RACE reads using MiXCR and keeps one entry per CDR3 protein. The sample shows tens of thousands of distinct CDR3 sequences, around 7.7% of them seen only once. At least ten counts were recorded for this clonotype. A UMI-containing oligonucleotide was joined by 3' ligation to the TCR cDNA template. Unsorted total RNA, about 1 to 1000 ng, was DNase treated before reverse transcription.

V gene TRBV27 combines with J gene TRBJ2-7, with D possibly matching TRBD2 (5 bases). This TCR was recovered from a male donor in good health. This CDR3 reads CASSPRGPSYEQYF. CDR3 DNA: TGTGCCAGCAGTCCGAGAGGGCCCTCCTACGAGCAGTACTTC.